This T cell receptor (beta chain) comes out of a study of T cells in Graves' hyperthyroidism and ophthalmopathy. Regarding the study as a whole: The authors' 13 V-J model separated ophthalmopathy from stable hyperthyroidism. Within blood appeared most thyroid clonotypes that had expanded above 0.001.

The CDR3 loop spans 13 amino acids. The germline gives CDR1 DFQATT, CDR2 SNEGSKA (reference sequence). V was clipped by 5 bases and J by 4 bases; unmatched bases: 5. At least ten counts were recorded for this clonotype. Its matching antigen is unknown. The investigators amplified TCR beta CDR3 regions from RNA transcripts. In the first-round RT-PCR of the TCR CDR3, the HTBI primer set was used. MiXCR was run by TCRdb on the multiplex PCR reads, yielding one entry per CDR3 protein. The table has roughly 420,000 distinct CDR3 sequences, roughly 14% seen once. Material for sequencing was blood. This sequence was found in a woman younger than 35 with Graves' hyperthyroidism. The rearrangement uses TRBV20-1 and TRBJ1-5, with 7 bases fitting TRBD1. CDR3 nucleotides: TGCAGTGCTTCTGGACAGGCTAATCAGCCCCAGCATTTT. Its translation: CSASGQANQPQHF.